The rows below give T cell receptor beta chains drawn from one sample of a study of Graves' ophthalmopathy and Graves' hyperthyroidism. TCRdb processed the multiplex PCR reads anew with MiXCR; each CDR3 protein has one entry. The sample holds a few hundred thousand distinct CDR3 sequences; around 18% are singletons and the top ten take approximately 1.4%. The material sequenced was peripheral blood. These TCRs come from a woman aged 18-29 years with Graves' ophthalmopathy. CDR3s include the opening cysteine and the closing phenylalanine or tryptophan.

V gene	J gene	CDR3 protein
TRBV28	TRBJ1-2	CASSFGDNFSYGYTF
TRBV2	TRBJ1-3	CASSEGGTGNTIYF
TRBV5-1	TRBJ2-7	CASSFWGTGREQYF
TRBV4-1	TRBJ1-5	CASSHEGVRGDQPQHF
TRBV27	TRBJ1-1	CASSFYRDGEAFF
TRBV7-3	TRBJ2-7	CASSPGGGHYEQYF
TRBV28	TRBJ2-5	CASIPTRLAGQETQYF
TRBV24-1	TRBJ1-2	CATSDGTDYGYTF
TRBV5-1	TRBJ2-7	CASSPGTGILEQYF
TRBV28	TRBJ2-2	CASRFREENTGELFF
TRBV9	TRBJ2-2	CASSVVAGGVSNTGELFF
TRBV29-1	TRBJ1-1	CSVEPAAMNTEAFF
TRBV12-3/TRBV12-4	TRBJ1-5	CASSLALGRFDSNQPQHF
TRBV30	TRBJ2-4	CAWSAGRETKNIQYF
TRBV6-5	TRBJ1-2	CASSHGVDYGYTF
TRBV7-9	TRBJ1-1	CASSLDPQRAEAFF
TRBV12-3/TRBV12-4	TRBJ1-5	CASSLSWDRRNQPQHF
TRBV7-9	TRBJ1-1	CASSPPTPGTEAFF
TRBV3-1	TRBJ2-7	CASSQGVAGTLYEQYF
TRBV2	TRBJ1-5	CASSDRGLDQPQHF
TRBV6-2/TRBV6-3	TRBJ2-7	CASRKRIGGDPYEQYF
TRBV11-2	TRBJ1-1	CASSLDRTEAFF
TRBV3-1	TRBJ1-1	CASSPRADKNTEAFF
TRBV12-3/TRBV12-4	TRBJ1-1	CASSPREVVTEAFF
TRBV6-1	TRBJ2-7	CASSHRPGAGGYYEQYF
TRBV28	TRBJ1-1	CASQGVDTEAFF